This TCR beta chain stems from a study of human T cells and chemical hapten exposure. Comment on this clonotype: Antigen unknown.

Germline CDR1 is KGHSH and CDR2 is LQKENI. This CDR3 has 14 residues. Trimming took off 2 bases at V and 0 bases at J, with 7 bases between the two ends. TCRdb called the RACE reads again in MiXCR, with one record for every CDR3 protein. The table lists about 120,000 distinct CDR3 sequences, roughly 14% of them singletons. Time point here: pre-sensitization, week 0. Documented treatment: therapeutic diphenylcyclopropenone sensitization with weekly scalp DPC. General study results and limits: Expanded TCR sets contained significantly more large CDR3 similarity clusters than controls.

V and J are TRBV18 and TRBJ1-1; TRBD1 might be the D (5 bases). Source: whole blood, taken in connection with sensitization to the hapten diphenylcyclopropenone (DPC). The clonotype was recovered from a young woman with alopecia areata. Some clones in this sample may be carry-over from other donors' samples. CDR3 nucleotide sequence: TGTGCCAGCTCACCAGGGGCTCTGAACACTGAAGCTTTCTTT. It specifies CASSPGALNTEAFF.